A single sample is the source of the 22 T cell receptor beta chains below, sequenced in a study of shared clonotypes between healthy human individuals. TCRdb's copy holds only in-frame clones and misses some; the assay was immunoSEQ multiplex PCR. Of about 2.5 million clones in the sample, 80% to 95% were seen once. The sequenced sample consisted of naive CD4+ T cells from PBMCs. The sample's subset: CD45RA+ positively selected. Receptors originate from a young man in good health. Some clones in this sample may be carry-over from other donors' samples.

This chain connects TRBV2 to TRBJ1-2; 10 positions agree with TRBD1. This CDR3 is built from 13 residues. Germline V gives CDR1 SNHLY, CDR2 FYNNEI. With V trimmed by 8 bases and J by 8 bases, 8 bases remained unmatched. As DNA, the CDR3 is TGTGCCAGCCGGGAGCGGGACAGGGGAGGCTACACCTTC. Amino acid sequence: CASRERDRGGYTF.

This clone has a single count. This chain uses TRBV18 with TRBJ2-6; D unclear. V was trimmed by 3 bases and J by 1 base, leaving 13 bases between them. In germline, CDR1 is KGHSH, CDR2 LQKENI. CDR3 length: 17 residues. The CDR3 bases are TGTGCCAGCTCACCTAAAAACGACGGGTCTGGGGCCAACGTCCTGACTTTC. This sequence encodes CASSPKNDGSGANVLTF.

The V gene is TRBV11-3, the J gene TRBJ2-1; maybe TRBD2 (5 bases). CDR3 length: 12 amino acids. Trimming took off 3 bases at V and 8 bases at J, with 8 bases between the two ends. Germline V CDR1 and CDR2: SGHNT, YENEEA. The CDR3 nucleotides read TGTGCCAGCAGCTTTGCCGGGGATGAGCAGTTCTTC. Residues: CASSFAGDEQFF.

This rearrangement joins TRBV4-3 to TRBJ1-5; 7 nucleotides align to TRBD1. Germline values: CDR1 LGHNA, CDR2 YSLEER. Trimming cost V 4 bases and J 7 bases; bases outside gene matches: 7. The CDR3 consists of 14 residues. The CDR3 DNA is TGCGCCAGCAGCCTAACAGGGGCCGGCCAGCCCCAGCATTTT. Its protein is CASSLTGAGQPQHF.

This rearrangement joins TRBV29-1 to TRBJ1-2; D uncertain. Per germline, CDR1 SQVTM and CDR2 ANQGSEA. This CDR3 has 13 amino acids. V was pared by 6 bases and J by 0 bases, with 11 bases between. CDR3 DNA sequence: TGCAGCGTGGATAGAGAGTCTAACTATGGCTACACCTTC. Protein: CSVDRESNYGYTF.

DNA for the CDR3: TGTGCCAGCAGCCCCAACGACGGCAGGGCACAAGGCTACACCTTC. This translates into CASSPNDGRAQGYTF. The chain uses TRBV11-2 and TRBJ1-2, with a tentative D call TRBD1 (5 bases). V shed 5 bases and J shed 8 bases, with 21 bases lying between them. Germline values: CDR1 SGHAT, CDR2 FQNNGV. The CDR3 runs 15 residues. The full variable domain, its missing parts supplied by reference TRBV11-2 and TRBJ1-2, is EAGVAQSPRYKIIEKRQSVAFWCNPISGHATLYWYQQILGQGPKLLIQFQNNGVVDDSQLPKDRFSAERLKGVDSTLKIQPAKLEDSAVYLCASSPNDGRAQGYTFGSGTRLTVV.

J is TRBJ2-7 and V is TRBV15, with D uncertain. The CDR3 extends over 16 amino acids. The V gene lost 5 bases and the J gene lost 0 bases, with 17 bases spanning the gap. Germline-derived CDR1 and CDR2 are LNHNV and YYDKDF (reference sequence). CDR3 bases: TGTGCCACCAGCGCCCCTTTGGGGTACCCCTCCTACGAGCAGTACTTC. Its translation: CATSAPLGYPSYEQYF.

V and J are TRBV6-6 and TRBJ1-2; tentatively, D is TRBD1 (5 bases). The CDR3 runs 13 residues. The V end lost 4 bases, the J end lost 7 bases, and 13 bases lay between the germline ends. The germline gives CDR1 MNHNY, CDR2 SVGAGI (reference sequence). CDR3 in amino acids: CASSLLRESGYTF. CDR3 nucleotide sequence: TGTGCCAGCAGTTTACTCAGGGAATCTGGCTACACCTTC.

CDR3 in DNA: TGTGCCAGCAGTCCTCGCAGGGGCCTCCAAGAGACCCAGTACTTC. Translated: CASSPRRGLQETQYF. V is TRBV28 and J is TRBJ2-5, with D possibly being TRBD1 (6 bases). The CDR3 consists of 15 residues. Trimming removed 5 bases from V and 1 base from J, with 14 bases in between. Germline V gene data show CDR1 as MDHEN and CDR2 as SYDVKM.

V gene TRBV7-8 combines with J gene TRBJ2-6, with D uncertain. The germline gives CDR1 SGHVS, CDR2 FQNEAQ. The CDR3 is 16 amino acids. With 3 bases removed from V and 2 bases from J, the gap between germline ends came to 11 bases. The CDR3 protein is CASSFSTLAGANVLTF. Written as DNA, the CDR3 is TGTGCCAGCAGCTTTTCCACCTTGGCTGGGGCCAACGTCCTGACTTTC.

The genes are TRBV19 and TRBJ1-2; 9 nucleotides match TRBD1. The CDR3 runs 14 residues. Germline V CDR1 and CDR2: LNHDA, SQIVND (reference sequence). V trimming: 3 bases; J trimming: 8 bases; junction bases outside the gene matches: 7. CDR3 nucleotides: TGTGCCAGTAGTATCACAGGGGGCGGAATCGGCTACACCTTC. It translates to CASSITGGGIGYTF.

The chain joins TRBV11-3 to TRBJ2-7; D is ambiguous. Deletions cut 0 bases from V and 5 bases from J, with 5 bases between. Germline V gene data show CDR1 as SGHNT and CDR2 as YENEEA. The CDR3 contains 12 residues. Written as DNA, the CDR3 is TGTGCCAGCAGCTTAGATGAGGACGAGCAGTACTTC. It is translated as CASSLDEDEQYF. Complete variable domain (other parts from reference TRBV11-3 and TRBJ2-7): EAGVVQSPRYKIIEKKQPVAFWCNPISGHNTLYWYLQNLGQGPELLIRYENEEAVDDSQLPKDRFSAERLKGVDSTLKIQPAELGDSAVYLCASSLDEDEQYFGPGTRLTVT.

In DNA form, the CDR3 reads TGTGCCAGCAGCCCCGGCCTAGGGACAGGGGAAAAACTGTTTTTT. Translation gives CASSPGLGTGEKLFF. The chain joins TRBV28 to TRBJ1-4; 9 positions match TRBD1. J lost 8 bases, V lost 6 bases, and 10 bases had no gene match. This CDR3 has 15 residues. CDR1 and CDR2 (germline): MDHEN, SYDVKM.

For this clone: Different DNA sequences within this sample yield the same CDR3. The chain carries TRBV6-5 and TRBJ1-2; no clear D. The V and J ends lost 5 bases and 5 bases respectively, with 6 bases between them. The CDR3 is 11 amino acids. The germline V gene has CDR1 MNHEY and CDR2 SVGAGI. CDR3 coding DNA: TGTGCCAGCAGTAGAGCTTATGGCTACACCTTC. Its protein product is CASSRAYGYTF.

The CDR3: CASSEFGLGSGTDTQYF. The CDR3 region has the DNA TGTGCCAGCAGTGAATTCGGGTTGGGGTCGGGCACAGATACGCAGTATTTT. The chain has TRBV6-1 and TRBJ2-3; the D is unclear. CDR1 and CDR2 from the germline V gene are MNHNS and SASEGT. The CDR3 has 17 amino acids. Trimming left V 2 bases short and J 1 base short, with 16 bases between.

This chain joins TRBV18 and TRBJ1-5; 7 bases line up with TRBD1. V shed 2 bases and J 3 bases; nucleotides not matched to a gene: 7. The CDR3 runs to 16 residues. The germline gives CDR1 KGHSH, CDR2 LQKENI. The CDR3 reads CASSPEQGTFNQPQHF. As DNA, the CDR3 is TGTGCCAGCTCACCAGAACAGGGGACTTTCAATCAGCCCCAGCATTTT.

V and J are TRBV7-8 and TRBJ1-4; D is ambiguous. There are 17 residues in the CDR3. Trimming left V 1 base short and J 2 bases short, with 14 bases between. Germline V lookup: CDR1 SGHVS, CDR2 FQNEAQ. The DNA of the CDR3 is TGTGCCAGCAGCTTAGGTTTAACCTCGGCCACTAATGAAAAACTGTTTTTT. It translates to CASSLGLTSATNEKLFF.

This sequence joins TRBV25-1 and TRBJ1-5; tentative D call: TRBD1 (5 bases). Germline values: CDR1 MGHDK, CDR2 SYGVNS. This CDR3 has 18 residues. The V end lost 1 base, the J end lost 4 bases, and 20 bases lay between the germline ends. The CDR3 is CASSEFVGDSRQNQPQHF. In nucleotides, the CDR3 is TGTGCCAGCAGTGAATTTGTCGGGGACTCAAGACAGAATCAGCCCCAGCATTTT.

This chain joins TRBV5-1 and TRBJ2-1; TRBD1 might be the D (6 bases). This CDR3 comprises 15 residues. The V end was cut by 6 bases, the J end by 3 bases, with 16 bases between. The germline V gene encodes CDR1 SGHRS and CDR2 YFSETQ. CDR3 sequence reads: CASNSLDSIYNEQFF. The CDR3 nucleotides are TGCGCCAGCAATTCCCTGGACAGCATCTACAATGAGCAGTTCTTC.

The chain combines TRBV7-6 with TRBJ2-4; D is possibly TRBD1 (6 bases). The V gene lost 5 bases and the J gene lost 13 bases, with 12 bases spanning the gap. The germline V gene encodes CDR1 SGHVS and CDR2 FNYEAQ. CDR3 length equals 11 residues. The CDR3 loop is CASSAAGTQYF. The DNA for the CDR3 is TGTGCCAGCAGCGCCGCCGGGACACAGTACTTC.

This chain joins TRBV18 and TRBJ2-3; no clear D. The V end was cut by 2 bases, the J end by 5 bases, with 8 bases between. The CDR3 length is 13 residues. Germline V gives CDR1 KGHSH, CDR2 LQKENI. The DNA of the CDR3 is TGTGCCAGCTCACCAGCGGCAAGAGATACGCAGTATTTT. Translating it yields CASSPAARDTQYF.

This clone occurred a few times. This rearrangement joins TRBV2 to TRBJ1-1, with D uncertain. With 4 bases removed from V and 7 bases from J, the gap between germline ends came to 10 bases. This CDR3 has 12 amino acids. Germline V gene lookup returns CDR1 SNHLY and CDR2 FYNNEI. This CDR3 is CASSGLGLEAFF. CDR3 nucleotide sequence: TGTGCCAGCAGTGGACTGGGCCTTGAAGCTTTCTTT.